This is a list of T cell receptor beta chains from one sample in a study of blood T cell repertoires in COVID-19. Profiling relied on immunoSEQ multiplex PCR, and the TCRdb table lists in-frame clones only, not all of them. This sample has a few hundred thousand clones, with 80% to 90% found just once. The sample taken for sequencing was PBMCs or T cells enriched from blood (not recorded which). The receptors shown here come from a woman aged 35 to 49 with acute COVID-19. The CDR3 runs from the conserved cysteine through the conserved F or W. The order of the fields is V gene, D gene, J gene, clone size, CDR3 length, CDR3 protein, CDR3 DNA. The D gene is left open where the match is weak. Only part of the rows carry a size: once, few, many, or a class if the clone is expanded.

v_call: TRBV28
d_call: TRBD1
j_call: TRBJ1-2
clone_size: -
cdr3_length: 13
cdr3_aa: CASSSRQGLGYTF
cdr3_nt: TGTGCCAGCAGTTCTAGACAGGGTTTAGGCTACACCTTC

v_call: TRBV11-2
d_call: -
j_call: TRBJ2-1
clone_size: once
cdr3_length: 15
cdr3_aa: CASSLDLGNYNEQFF
cdr3_nt: TGTGCCAGCAGCTTAGATTTGGGCAACTACAATGAGCAGTTCTTC

v_call: TRBV19
d_call: TRBD2
j_call: TRBJ2-1
clone_size: -
cdr3_length: 14
cdr3_aa: CASSIGLVRNEQFF
cdr3_nt: TGTGCCAGTAGTATCGGACTAGTTAGGAATGAGCAGTTCTTC

v_call: TRBV25-1
d_call: -
j_call: TRBJ1-1
clone_size: once
cdr3_length: 11
cdr3_aa: CASSGAGEAFF
cdr3_nt: TGTGCCAGCAGTGGGGCAGGTGAAGCTTTCTTT

v_call: TRBV5-5
d_call: -
j_call: TRBJ1-1
clone_size: -
cdr3_length: 13
cdr3_aa: CASSLGPSTEAFF
cdr3_nt: TGTGCCAGCAGCTTGGGTCCTTCCACTGAAGCTTTCTTT

v_call: TRBV19
d_call: -
j_call: TRBJ2-1
clone_size: -
cdr3_length: 13
cdr3_aa: CASSIGQYNEQFF
cdr3_nt: TGTGCCAGTAGTATAGGTCAGTACAATGAGCAGTTCTTC

v_call: TRBV6-6
d_call: TRBD1
j_call: TRBJ1-1
clone_size: -
cdr3_length: 15
cdr3_aa: CASSTPGTGDTEAFF
cdr3_nt: TGTGCCAGCAGTACGCCCGGGACAGGGGACACTGAAGCTTTCTTT

v_call: TRBV11-2
d_call: TRBD1
j_call: TRBJ2-7
clone_size: -
cdr3_length: 15
cdr3_aa: CASSLTGAGPYEQYF
cdr3_nt: TGTGCCAGCAGCTTAACAGGGGCTGGACCCTACGAGCAGTACTTC

v_call: TRBV7-2
d_call: TRBD2
j_call: TRBJ2-3
clone_size: -
cdr3_length: 16
cdr3_aa: CASSSISGGVTDTQYF
cdr3_nt: TGTGCCAGCAGCAGTATCAGCGGGGGGGTTACAGATACGCAGTATTTT

v_call: TRBV25-1
d_call: TRBD1
j_call: TRBJ1-6
clone_size: -
cdr3_length: 14
cdr3_aa: CASSMTGRNSPLHF
cdr3_nt: TGTGCCAGCAGCATGACAGGGAGGAATTCACCCCTCCACTTT

v_call: TRBV6-5
d_call: -
j_call: TRBJ2-1
clone_size: -
cdr3_length: 14
cdr3_aa: CASSYSSRDNEQFF
cdr3_nt: TGTGCCAGCAGTTACTCGAGCAGGGACAATGAGCAGTTCTTC

v_call: TRBV5-4
d_call: TRBD1
j_call: TRBJ2-7
clone_size: -
cdr3_length: 15
cdr3_aa: CASSSPGQVTYEQYF
cdr3_nt: TGTGCCAGCAGCTCACCGGGACAGGTTACCTACGAGCAGTACTTC

v_call: TRBV21-1
d_call: -
j_call: TRBJ2-7
clone_size: -
cdr3_length: 15
cdr3_aa: CASSKTPGNSYEQYF
cdr3_nt: TGTGCCAGCAGCAAAACTCCGGGGAACTCTTACGAGCAGTACTTC

v_call: TRBV7-2
d_call: -
j_call: TRBJ2-1
clone_size: -
cdr3_length: 14
cdr3_aa: CASSPQGGDREQFF
cdr3_nt: TGTGCCAGCAGCCCCCAAGGGGGGGACCGGGAGCAGTTCTTC

v_call: TRBV11-2
d_call: -
j_call: TRBJ2-2
clone_size: few
cdr3_length: 13
cdr3_aa: CASRGGRHEELFF
cdr3_nt: TGTGCCAGCAGGGGGGGACGCCATGAAGAGCTGTTTTTT

v_call: TRBV7-9
d_call: -
j_call: TRBJ1-2
clone_size: -
cdr3_length: 14
cdr3_aa: CASSRVTVADGYTF
cdr3_nt: TGTGCCAGCAGCCGAGTGACAGTGGCTGATGGCTACACCTTC

v_call: TRBV5-4
d_call: TRBD2
j_call: TRBJ2-1
clone_size: -
cdr3_length: 20
cdr3_aa: CASSSSLAGGILSSYNEQFF
cdr3_nt: TGTGCCAGCAGCTCCTCACTAGCGGGAGGCATTTTGAGCTCCTACAATGAGCAGTTCTTC

v_call: TRBV2
d_call: TRBD2
j_call: TRBJ2-2
clone_size: -
cdr3_length: 17
cdr3_aa: CASRGLAGLRNTGELFF
cdr3_nt: TGTGCCAGCAGAGGTCTAGCGGGCCTAAGGAACACCGGGGAGCTGTTTTTT

v_call: TRBV6-6
d_call: -
j_call: TRBJ1-6
clone_size: -
cdr3_length: 16
cdr3_aa: CASSPRRRVGWSPLHF
cdr3_nt: TGTGCCAGCAGTCCCCGCCGGCGGGTTGGTTGGTCACCCCTCCACTTT

v_call: TRBV6-2/TRBV6-3
d_call: TRBD1
j_call: TRBJ1-1
clone_size: -
cdr3_length: 15
cdr3_aa: CASSYPRTGNTEAFF
cdr3_nt: TGTGCCAGCAGTTACCCCCGGACAGGAAACACTGAAGCTTTCTTT

v_call: TRBV6-5
d_call: TRBD1
j_call: TRBJ1-2
clone_size: -
cdr3_length: 13
cdr3_aa: CASGTGRNYGYTF
cdr3_nt: TGTGCCAGCGGGACAGGGCGCAACTATGGCTACACCTTC

v_call: TRBV7-8
d_call: -
j_call: TRBJ2-1
clone_size: -
cdr3_length: 15
cdr3_aa: CASSPDTSSYNEQFF
cdr3_nt: TGTGCCAGCAGCCCGGACACAAGCTCCTACAATGAGCAGTTCTTC

v_call: TRBV15
d_call: -
j_call: TRBJ2-1
clone_size: once
cdr3_length: 16
cdr3_aa: CATSRTVSSSYNEQFF
cdr3_nt: TGTGCCACCAGTCGAACAGTTTCGAGCTCCTACAATGAGCAGTTCTTC

v_call: TRBV27
d_call: -
j_call: TRBJ1-1
clone_size: -
cdr3_length: 15
cdr3_aa: CASGSDRSMNTEAFF
cdr3_nt: TGTGCCAGCGGCTCAGACAGGTCCATGAACACTGAAGCTTTCTTT

v_call: TRBV5-4
d_call: TRBD1
j_call: TRBJ1-3
clone_size: -
cdr3_length: 13
cdr3_aa: CASSLTGGDTIYF
cdr3_nt: TGTGCCAGCAGCTTGACAGGGGGCGACACCATATATTTT

v_call: TRBV18
d_call: -
j_call: TRBJ2-6
clone_size: -
cdr3_length: 18
cdr3_aa: CASSPARGTFAGANVLTF
cdr3_nt: TGTGCCAGCTCACCGGCGAGAGGCACTTTCGCTGGGGCCAACGTCCTGACTTTC

v_call: TRBV6-1
d_call: TRBD1
j_call: TRBJ1-5
clone_size: -
cdr3_length: 11
cdr3_aa: CASSHGTGQHF
cdr3_nt: TGTGCCAGCAGTCACGGGACAGGGCAGCATTTT

v_call: TRBV9
d_call: -
j_call: TRBJ1-6
clone_size: -
cdr3_length: 14
cdr3_aa: CASSVSLDNSPLHF
cdr3_nt: TGTGCCAGCAGCGTATCACTGGATAATTCACCCCTCCACTTT

v_call: TRBV5-4
d_call: -
j_call: TRBJ2-6
clone_size: -
cdr3_length: 17
cdr3_aa: CASSLYPKTPGANVLTF
cdr3_nt: TGTGCCAGCAGCTTGTACCCCAAAACACCTGGGGCCAACGTCCTGACTTTC

v_call: TRBV27
d_call: TRBD1
j_call: TRBJ1-6
clone_size: -
cdr3_length: 14
cdr3_aa: CASRGQGRGSPLHF
cdr3_nt: TGTGCCAGCAGGGGACAGGGGCGAGGTTCACCCCTCCACTTT

v_call: TRBV5-6
d_call: TRBD1
j_call: TRBJ1-1
clone_size: -
cdr3_length: 14
cdr3_aa: CASSSLRQGADAFF
cdr3_nt: TGTGCCAGCAGCTCGCTGAGACAGGGGGCTGATGCTTTCTTT

v_call: TRBV14
d_call: TRBD1
j_call: TRBJ1-2
clone_size: -
cdr3_length: 15
cdr3_aa: CASSQDGTDNYGYTF
cdr3_nt: TGTGCCAGCAGCCAAGATGGGACAGATAACTATGGCTACACCTTC

v_call: TRBV11-2
d_call: TRBD1
j_call: TRBJ2-5
clone_size: once
cdr3_length: 14
cdr3_aa: CASSPQGAKETQYF
cdr3_nt: TGTGCCAGCAGCCCTCAGGGGGCCAAAGAGACCCAGTACTTC

v_call: TRBV9
d_call: TRBD1
j_call: TRBJ1-1
clone_size: once
cdr3_length: 14
cdr3_aa: CASSVGPGGSEAFF
cdr3_nt: TGTGCCAGCAGCGTAGGGCCAGGGGGCTCTGAAGCTTTCTTT

v_call: TRBV6-2/TRBV6-3
d_call: TRBD1
j_call: TRBJ2-7
clone_size: -
cdr3_length: 15
cdr3_aa: CASSEDRGSSYEQYF
cdr3_nt: TGTGCCAGCAGCGAAGACAGGGGAAGCTCCTACGAGCAGTACTTC

v_call: TRBV25-1
d_call: -
j_call: TRBJ1-6
clone_size: -
cdr3_length: 15
cdr3_aa: CASSPRGSGGSPLHF
cdr3_nt: TGTGCCAGCAGTCCCCGGGGCAGTGGGGGCTCACCCCTCCACTTT

v_call: TRBV27
d_call: TRBD1
j_call: TRBJ1-2
clone_size: -
cdr3_length: 17
cdr3_aa: CASSSGGQGIANYGYTF
cdr3_nt: TGTGCCAGCAGTTCGGGGGGACAGGGAATCGCTAACTATGGCTACACCTTC